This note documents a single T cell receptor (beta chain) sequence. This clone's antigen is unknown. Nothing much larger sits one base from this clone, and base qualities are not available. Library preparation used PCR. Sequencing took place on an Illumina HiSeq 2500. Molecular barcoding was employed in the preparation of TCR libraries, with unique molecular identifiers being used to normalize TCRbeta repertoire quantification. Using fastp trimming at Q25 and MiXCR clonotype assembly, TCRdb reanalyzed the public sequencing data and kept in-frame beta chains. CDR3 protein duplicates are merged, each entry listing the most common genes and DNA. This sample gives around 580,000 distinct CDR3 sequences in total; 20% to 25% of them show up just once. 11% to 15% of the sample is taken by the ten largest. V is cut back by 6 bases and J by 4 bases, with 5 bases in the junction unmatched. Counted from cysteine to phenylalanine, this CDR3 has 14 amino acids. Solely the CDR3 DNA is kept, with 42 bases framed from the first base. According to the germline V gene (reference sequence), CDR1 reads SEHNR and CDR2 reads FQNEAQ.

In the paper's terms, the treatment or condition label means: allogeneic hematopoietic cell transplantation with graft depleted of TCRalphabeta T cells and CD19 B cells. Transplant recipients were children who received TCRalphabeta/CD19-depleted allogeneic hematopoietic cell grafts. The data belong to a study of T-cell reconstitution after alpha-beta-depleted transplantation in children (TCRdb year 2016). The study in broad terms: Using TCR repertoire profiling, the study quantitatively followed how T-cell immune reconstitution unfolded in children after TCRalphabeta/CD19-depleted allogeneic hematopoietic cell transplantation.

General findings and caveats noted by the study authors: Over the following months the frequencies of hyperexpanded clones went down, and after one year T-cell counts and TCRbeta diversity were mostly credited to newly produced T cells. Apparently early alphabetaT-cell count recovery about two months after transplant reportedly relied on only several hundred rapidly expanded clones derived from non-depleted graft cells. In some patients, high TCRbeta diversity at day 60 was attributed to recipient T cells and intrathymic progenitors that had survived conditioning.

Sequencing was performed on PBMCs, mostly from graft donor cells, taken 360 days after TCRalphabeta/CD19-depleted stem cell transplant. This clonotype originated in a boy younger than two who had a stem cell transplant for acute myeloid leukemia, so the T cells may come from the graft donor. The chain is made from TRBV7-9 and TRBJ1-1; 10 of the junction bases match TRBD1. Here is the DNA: TGTGCCAGCAGTCGCGGGACAGGGGTCACTGAAGCTTTCTTT. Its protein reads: CASSRGTGVTEAFF. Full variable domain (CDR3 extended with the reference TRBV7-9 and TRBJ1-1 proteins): DTGVSQNPRHKITKRGQNVTFRCDPISEHNRLYWYRQTLGQGPEFLTYFQNEAQLEKSRLLSDRFSAERPKGSFSTLEIQRTEQGDSAMYLCASSRGTGVTEAFFGQGTRLTVV.